The 13 T cell receptor beta chains listed next were all sequenced from one sample in a study of T-cell reconstitution after alpha-beta-depleted transplantation in children. Unique molecular identifiers were built into the TCRbeta library. Via MiXCR, TCRdb re-called the PCR reads, giving one row per CDR3 protein. The sample has about 510,000 distinct CDR3 sequences; about 10% are singletons. The source was PBMCs, mostly from graft donor cells, collected 180 days after TCRalphabeta/CD19-depleted stem cell transplant. These receptors were obtained from a female patient aged 2-9 years who had a stem cell transplant for aplastic anemia, so the T cells may come from the graft donor.

In this sample, this clonotype turned up a few times. CDR3 nucleotides: TGTGCCAGCAGCTTAAGAGAAGGGATCTATGAGCAGTTCTTC. Translation: CASSLREGIYEQFF. The chain joins TRBV7-8 to TRBJ2-1; D is uncertain. V was pared by 2 bases and J by 8 bases, with 13 bases between. The CDR3 loop spans 14 amino acids. Germline CDR1 reads SGHVS; CDR2 reads FQNEAQ.

This clonotype was counted a single time. In nucleotides, the CDR3 is TGCAGCGTACAGGGCCGGGGCGAGCAGTACGTC. As protein: CSVQGRGEQYV. The V call is TRBV29-1, the J call TRBJ2-7; possible D gene TRBD1, 6 bases. V lost 6 bases, J lost 6 bases, and 12 bases lay in between. The germline gives CDR1 SQVTM, CDR2 ANQGSEA. This CDR3 is built from 11 residues.

This clonotype has a count of ten or more. The chain carries TRBV4-3 and TRBJ2-2; weak D call: TRBD1 (5 bases). The ends were cut back, 3 bases at V and 1 base at J, with 12 bases in the middle. Germline V gene sequence: CDR1 LGHNA, CDR2 YSLEER. The CDR3 has 16 amino acids. This chain's CDR3 is CASSHRVPENTGELFF. As DNA, the CDR3 is TGCGCCAGCAGCCACAGGGTCCCGGAGAACACCGGGGAGCTGTTTTTT.

This chain connects TRBV4-3 to TRBJ2-7, with no clear D. With 2 bases removed from V and 2 bases from J, the gap between germline ends came to 10 bases. The CDR3 loop spans 14 amino acids. Germline loops: CDR1 LGHNA, CDR2 YSLEER. DNA for the CDR3: TGCGCCAGCAGCCAACCTGTAGGAGCCTACGAGCAGTACGTC. It codes for CASSQPVGAYEQYV.

The CDR3 here is CASSQAPTQRETSYEQYV. CDR3 DNA sequence: TGCGCCAGCAGCCAAGCGCCCACGCAGCGGGAGACGTCCTACGAGCAGTACGTC. The chain has TRBV4-3 and TRBJ2-7; the match to TRBD2 covers 8 bases. With 1 base clipped from V and 1 base from J, the junction kept 12 bases outside the gene matches. Germline V gives CDR1 LGHNA, CDR2 YSLEER. The CDR3 has 18 residues.

V is TRBV7-8 and J is TRBJ1-2; D call uncertain. Trimming took 5 bases from V and 3 from J, leaving 10 bases between them. Germline loops: CDR1 SGHVS, CDR2 FQNEAQ. This CDR3 is built from 13 residues. CDR3: CASSPRVDYGYTF. In nucleotides, the CDR3 is TGTGCCAGCAGCCCAAGGGTTGACTATGGCTACACCTTC.

The chain joins TRBV4-3 to TRBJ2-6; D gene ambiguous. V was pared by 0 bases and J by 0 bases, with 6 bases between. The CDR3 contains 16 residues. Germline V gene sequence: CDR1 LGHNA, CDR2 YSLEER. As DNA, the CDR3 is TGCGCCAGCAGCCAAGATAGACTCTCTGGGGCCAACGTCCTGACTTTC. This gives the protein CASSQDRLSGANVLTF.

This clonotype was detected many times. This sequence joins TRBV2 and TRBJ2-3; weak D call: TRBD2 (6 bases). Germline V gives CDR1 SNHLY, CDR2 FYNNEI. Trimming took 8 bases from V and 3 from J, leaving 18 bases between them. CDR3 length equals 15 residues. The CDR3 loop is CASAAGIGGTDTQYF. The DNA of the CDR3 is TGTGCCAGCGCGGCGGGAATCGGAGGGACAGATACGCAGTATTTT.

This clonotype was seen only a few times. The rearrangement uses TRBV4-1 and TRBJ2-1; TRBD2 is a possible D gene (5 bases). This CDR3 contains 15 residues. The V gene lost 2 bases and the J gene lost 7 bases, with 15 bases spanning the gap. Per the germline V gene, CDR1 is MGHRA and CDR2 is YSYEKL. CDR3 in DNA: TGCGCCAGCAGCCAAACGAGGGCTAGAATGAATGAGCAGTTCTTC. It codes for CASSQTRARMNEQFF.

The chain combines TRBV11-2 with TRBJ2-7; tentative D call: TRBD2 (5 bases). The V end was cut by 1 base, the J end by 3 bases, with 10 bases between. This CDR3 is built from 14 residues. The germline V gene encodes CDR1 SGHAT and CDR2 FQNNGV. CDR3 protein: CASSLGSGIYEQYF. The CDR3 nucleotides are TGTGCCAGCAGCTTAGGTTCGGGAATCTACGAGCAGTACTTC.

This chain joins TRBV20-1 and TRBJ2-1; weak D call: TRBD1 (5 bases). This CDR3 comprises 14 residues. CDR1 and CDR2 from the germline V gene are DFQATT and SNEGSKA (reference sequence). Trimming left V 0 bases short and J 9 bases short, with 15 bases between. In DNA, the CDR3 is TGCAGTGCTAGAGATATAAGGGGTTGGCTTGAGCAGTTCTTC. This translates into CSARDIRGWLEQFF.

This chain connects TRBV20-1 to TRBJ2-7, with TRBD2 identical over 12 bases. V was clipped by 1 base and J by 5 bases; unmatched bases: 15. Germline V CDR1 and CDR2: DFQATT, SNEGSKA (reference sequence). This CDR3 contains 18 residues. The CDR3: CSARGVGVRLAGEDEQYF. The CDR3 nucleotides are TGCAGTGCTAGAGGGGTAGGGGTCCGACTAGCGGGAGAGGACGAGCAGTACTTC.

The V call is TRBV7-7, the J call TRBJ1-5; D might be TRBD1 (5 bases). The CDR3 runs 13 residues. Germline-derived CDR1 and CDR2 are SSHAT and FNYEAQ (reference sequence). The ends were cut back, 2 bases at V and 6 bases at J, with 8 bases in the middle. CDR3 residues: CASSLWRGQPQHF. The CDR3 region has the DNA TGTGCCAGCAGCTTATGGAGGGGTCAGCCCCAGCATTTT.